Included here is one T cell receptor (beta chain) sequence, with context. As yet, its antigen is unknown. The sample comes from a study of naive and memory T cell subsets. The beta constant-region primer was an equimolar mix of two oligonucleotides covering TRBC1 and TRBC2. The ligated cDNA underwent four PCR rounds using SP2 and nested alpha and beta constant-region primers. TCRdb reprocessed the UMI-ligation and nested PCR reads via MiXCR and lists one record per CDR3 protein. The sample holds about 120,000 distinct CDR3 sequences, 35% to 40% seen once. Separate alpha and beta amplification began at the second PCR step. Study-level findings and limits: Naive and memory repertoire findings lacked a ground truth for validation. Gini index rose across naive, CM, EM and EMRA in CD4 and CD8.

The sequence was collected from a human donor in good health. Sequenced input: central memory CD4+ T cells from blood.

The CDR3 protein is CASSLVPIGTGLNEQFF. The CDR3 coding sequence is TGCGCCAGCAGCTTGGTCCCGATTGGGACAGGGTTGAATGAGCAGTTCTTC. V and J are TRBV5-1 and TRBJ2-1, with TRBD1 matching over 9 bases. Trimming took 0 bases from V and 7 from J; bases not matched to a gene: 11. CDR1 and CDR2 from the germline V gene are SGHRS and YFSETQ. This CDR3 is 17 amino acids long.